Sequencing of this T cell receptor beta chain was carried out in a study of CD8 T cells in ankylosing spondylitis. Findings and limits, study-wide: There was a TCR beta motif, made of several highly homologous variants, that appeared characteristic of ankylosing spondylitis blood. As for the disease-linked clones, they showed a CD8+ phenotype and occurred at relatively low frequencies in peripheral blood. Certain motif variants had earlier been reported in reactive arthritis synovial fluid and blood.

From the 5' RACE reads, TCRdb called clonotypes with MiXCR, one entry per CDR3 protein. The sample lists around 890,000 distinct CDR3 sequences, about 12% seen once, with more than 0.5% in the top ten. This clonotype was counted many times. Its antigen is not identified. This CDR3 comprises 15 residues. The V gene end was trimmed by 4 bases and the J gene end by 4 bases; junction bases not matched to a gene: 3. CDR1 is MGHRA and CDR2 is YSYEKL in the germline V gene. The V gene is TRBV4-1, the J gene TRBJ2-2; TRBD1 agrees at 10 bases. Sequenced sample: blood, either unsorted or a sorted T cell fraction (not recorded which). This TCR was sampled from a male donor with ankylosing spondylitis. The CDR3 here is CASSPRTGGTGELFF. The CDR3 nucleotides are TGCGCCAGCAGCCCACGGACAGGGGGCACCGGGGAGCTGTTTTTT.